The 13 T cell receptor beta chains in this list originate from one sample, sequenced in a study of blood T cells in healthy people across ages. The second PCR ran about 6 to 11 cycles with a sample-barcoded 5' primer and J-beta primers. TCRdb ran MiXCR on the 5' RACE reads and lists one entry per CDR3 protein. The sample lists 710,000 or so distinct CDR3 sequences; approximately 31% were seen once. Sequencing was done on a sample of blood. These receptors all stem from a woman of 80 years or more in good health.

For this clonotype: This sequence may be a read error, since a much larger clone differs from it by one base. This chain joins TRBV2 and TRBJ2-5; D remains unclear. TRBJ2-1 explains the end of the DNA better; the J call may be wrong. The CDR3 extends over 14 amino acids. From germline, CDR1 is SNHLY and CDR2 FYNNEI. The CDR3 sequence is CASSVGDFQETQFF. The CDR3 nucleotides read TGTGCCAGCAGTGTTGGAGACTTTCAAGAGACCCAGTTCTTC.

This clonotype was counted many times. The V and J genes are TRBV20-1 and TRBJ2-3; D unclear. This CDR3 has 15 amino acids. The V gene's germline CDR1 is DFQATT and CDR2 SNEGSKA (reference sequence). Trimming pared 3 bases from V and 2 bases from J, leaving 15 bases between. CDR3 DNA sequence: TGCAGTGCTAGTGGGTCAGACCAGTACACAGATACGCAGTATTTT. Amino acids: CSASGSDQYTDTQYF.

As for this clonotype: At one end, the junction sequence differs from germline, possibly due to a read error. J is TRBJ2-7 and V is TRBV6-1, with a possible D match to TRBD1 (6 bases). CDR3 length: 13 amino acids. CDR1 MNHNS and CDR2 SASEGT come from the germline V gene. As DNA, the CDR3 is TGTGCCAGCTGCAGGGGTGGCACCTACGAGAAGTACTTC. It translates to CASCRGGTYEKYF.

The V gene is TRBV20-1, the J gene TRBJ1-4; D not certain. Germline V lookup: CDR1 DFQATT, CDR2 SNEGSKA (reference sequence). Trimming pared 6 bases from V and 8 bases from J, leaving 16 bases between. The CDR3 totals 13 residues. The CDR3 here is CSAPNQVTEKLFF. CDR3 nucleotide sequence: TGCAGTGCCCCAAATCAGGTCACCGAAAAACTGTTTTTT.

The CDR3: CASSSSQTGGYTF. In DNA, the CDR3 is TGTGCCAGCAGCTCCTCTCAGACTGGGGGCTACACCTTC. This chain uses TRBV5-5 with TRBJ1-2, with D uncertain. Trimming stripped 3 bases from V and 8 bases from J, with 14 bases between. Germline V CDR1 and CDR2: SGHKS, YYEKEE (reference sequence). The CDR3 has 13 residues.

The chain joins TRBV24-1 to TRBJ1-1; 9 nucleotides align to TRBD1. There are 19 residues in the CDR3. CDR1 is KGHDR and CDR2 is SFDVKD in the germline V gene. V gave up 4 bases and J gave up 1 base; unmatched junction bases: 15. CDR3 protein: CATSDSGTGSGGQNTEAFF. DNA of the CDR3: TGTGCCACCAGTGACTCCGGGACAGGGTCCGGGGGGCAGAACACTGAAGCTTTCTTT.

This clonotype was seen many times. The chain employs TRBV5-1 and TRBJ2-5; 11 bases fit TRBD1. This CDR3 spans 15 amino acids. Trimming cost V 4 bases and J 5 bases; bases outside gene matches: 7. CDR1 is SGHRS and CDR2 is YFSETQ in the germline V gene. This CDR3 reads CASSGGQGAGETQYF. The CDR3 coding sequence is TGCGCCAGCAGCGGTGGACAGGGGGCAGGGGAGACCCAGTACTTC.

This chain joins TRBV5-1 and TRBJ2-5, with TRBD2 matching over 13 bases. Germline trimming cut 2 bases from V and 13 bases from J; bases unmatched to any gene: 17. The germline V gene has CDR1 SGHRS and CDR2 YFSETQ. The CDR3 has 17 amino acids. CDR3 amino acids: CASSLRTSGGVGGERYF. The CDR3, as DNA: TGCGCCAGCAGCTTAAGGACTAGCGGGGGTGTAGGGGGTGAGCGGTACTTC.

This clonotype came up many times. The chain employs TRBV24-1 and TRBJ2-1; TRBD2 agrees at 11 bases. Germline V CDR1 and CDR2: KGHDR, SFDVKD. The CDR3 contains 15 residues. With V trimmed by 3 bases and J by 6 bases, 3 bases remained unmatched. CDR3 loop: CATSDALAGVNEQFF. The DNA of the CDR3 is TGTGCCACCAGTGATGCACTAGCGGGGGTCAATGAGCAGTTCTTC.

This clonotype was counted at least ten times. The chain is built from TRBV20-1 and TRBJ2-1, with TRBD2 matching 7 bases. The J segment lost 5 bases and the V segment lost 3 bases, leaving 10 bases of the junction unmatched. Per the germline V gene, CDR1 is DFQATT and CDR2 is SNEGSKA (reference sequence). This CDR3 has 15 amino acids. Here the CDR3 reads CSARRSGGPDNEQFF. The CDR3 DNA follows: TGCAGTGCTAGGCGTTCGGGGGGACCGGACAATGAGCAGTTCTTC.

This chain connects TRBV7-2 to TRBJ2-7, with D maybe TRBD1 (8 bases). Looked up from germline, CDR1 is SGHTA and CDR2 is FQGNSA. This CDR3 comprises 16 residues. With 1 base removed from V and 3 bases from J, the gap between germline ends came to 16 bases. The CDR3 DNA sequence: TGTGCCAGCAGCTTAGTCAGGGGGCCGGGGGGCTACGAGCAGTACTTC. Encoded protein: CASSLVRGPGGYEQYF.

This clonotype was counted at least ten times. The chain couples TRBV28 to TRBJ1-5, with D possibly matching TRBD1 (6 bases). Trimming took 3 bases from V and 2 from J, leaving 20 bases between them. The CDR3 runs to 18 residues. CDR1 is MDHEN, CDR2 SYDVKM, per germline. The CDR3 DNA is TGTGCCAGCAGTTTTGGCGACTTGTGGGGGCGCGGCAATCAGCCCCAGCATTTT. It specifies CASSFGDLWGRGNQPQHF.

CDR3 protein: CAWSDRVDQPQHF. CDR3 in DNA: TGTGCCTGGAGTGACAGGGTTGACCAGCCCCAGCATTTT. This sequence joins TRBV30 and TRBJ1-5; possible D gene TRBD1, 6 bases. The V and J ends lost 1 base and 7 bases respectively, with 11 bases between them. From germline, CDR1 is GTSNPN and CDR2 SVGIG (reference sequence). The length of the CDR3 is 13 residues. Together with reference TRBV30 and TRBJ1-5, the CDR3 gives the full variable domain: SQTIHQWPATLVQPVGSPLSLECTVEGTSNPNLYWYRQAAGRGLQLLFYSVGIGQISSEVPQNLSASRPQDRQFILSSKKLLLSDSGFYLCAWSDRVDQPQHFGDGTRLSIL.